This T cell receptor (beta chain) was sequenced for a study of blood T cells in healthy people across ages. Using a J-beta primer mix together with a sample-barcoded 5' primer, a second PCR was run for roughly 7 to 11 cycles. TCRdb processed the 5' RACE reads anew with MiXCR; each CDR3 protein has one entry. The sample lists some 860,000 distinct CDR3 sequences; roughly three fifths were seen once. With V trimmed by 3 bases and J by 6 bases, 20 bases remained unmatched. Germline loops: CDR1 SGHNT, CDR2 YENEEA. The CDR3 spans 20 residues. The TCR originated in a man aged 40-49 years in good health. Sequenced input: blood. This rearrangement joins TRBV11-3 to TRBJ2-3, with 11 bases that match TRBD2. The CDR3 loop is CASSLSLIAGGPSNTDTQYF. The CDR3 nucleotides read TGTGCCAGCAGCTTGTCGTTGATAGCGGGAGGGCCGTCTAACACGGATACGCAGTATTTT.